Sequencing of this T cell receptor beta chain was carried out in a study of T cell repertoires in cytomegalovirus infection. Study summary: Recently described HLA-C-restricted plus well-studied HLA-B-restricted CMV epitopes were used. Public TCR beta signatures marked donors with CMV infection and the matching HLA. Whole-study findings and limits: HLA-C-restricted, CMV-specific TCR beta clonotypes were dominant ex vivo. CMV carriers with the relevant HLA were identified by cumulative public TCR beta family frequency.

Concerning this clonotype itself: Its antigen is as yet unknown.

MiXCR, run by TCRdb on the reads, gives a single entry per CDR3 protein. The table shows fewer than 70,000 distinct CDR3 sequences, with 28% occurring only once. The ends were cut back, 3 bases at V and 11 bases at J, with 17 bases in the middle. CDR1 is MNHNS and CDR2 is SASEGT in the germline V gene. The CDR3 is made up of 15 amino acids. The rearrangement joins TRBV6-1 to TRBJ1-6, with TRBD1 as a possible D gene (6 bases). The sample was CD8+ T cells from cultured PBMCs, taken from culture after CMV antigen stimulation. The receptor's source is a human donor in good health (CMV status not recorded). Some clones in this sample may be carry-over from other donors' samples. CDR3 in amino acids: CASSDLTGRRAPLHF. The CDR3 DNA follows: TGTGCCAGCAGTGATCTGACAGGCCGGAGGGCACCCCTCCACTTT.